This is a list of T cell receptor beta chains from one sample in a study of blood T cells in healthy people across ages. TCRdb ran MiXCR on the 5' RACE reads and lists one entry per CDR3 protein. Altogether about 1,400,000 distinct CDR3 sequences are present, about 43% being singletons, with the ten largest covering less than 8%. Sequenced material: blood. These receptors originate from a woman between 18 and 29 years old in good health. Both conserved end residues are part of each CDR3. Each record gives: D gene, V gene, J gene, clone size, CDR3 protein, CDR3 DNA. The D gene is left open where the match is weak. The size field is filled for only some rows; it gives once, few, many or a size class.

D gene: -
V gene: TRBV7-2
J gene: TRBJ2-3
clone size: many
CDR3 protein: CASSFGVSVTDTQYF
CDR3 DNA: TGTGCCAGCAGCTTCGGCGTCTCAGTAACAGATACGCAGTATTTT

D gene: -
V gene: TRBV20-1
J gene: TRBJ1-5
clone size: many
CDR3 protein: CSGREAGLDQPQHF
CDR3 DNA: TGCAGTGGTAGAGAGGCGGGACTAGACCAGCCCCAGCATTTT

D gene: TRBD2
V gene: TRBV2
J gene: TRBJ2-5
clone size: few
CDR3 protein: CAIPHLAGVKETQYF
CDR3 DNA: TGTGCCATCCCGCATCTAGCGGGGGTGAAAGAGACCCAGTACTTC

D gene: -
V gene: TRBV15
J gene: TRBJ2-7
clone size: -
CDR3 protein: CATSSPRNYYGQYF
CDR3 DNA: TGTGCCACCAGCAGTCCCCGCAATTACTACGGGCAGTACTTC

D gene: TRBD1
V gene: TRBV20-1
J gene: TRBJ2-2
clone size: -
CDR3 protein: CSARERNRGQGTGELFF
CDR3 DNA: TGCAGTGCTAGAGAGCGCAACAGGGGGCAGGGCACCGGGGAGCTGTTTTTT

D gene: TRBD1
V gene: TRBV6-1
J gene: TRBJ1-1
clone size: once
CDR3 protein: CAGSEPLTGVTEAFF
CDR3 DNA: TGTGCCGGCAGTGAACCTCTGACAGGGGTTACTGAAGCTTTCTTT

D gene: -
V gene: TRBV3-1
J gene: TRBJ2-7
clone size: many
CDR3 protein: CASSQSPRTAYPNYEQYF
CDR3 DNA: TGTGCCAGCAGCCAAAGCCCGAGGACAGCTTACCCTAACTACGAGCAGTACTTC

D gene: TRBD2
V gene: TRBV3-1
J gene: TRBJ2-1
clone size: -
CDR3 protein: CASSPRTSGGTDLKRGNEQFF
CDR3 DNA: TGTGCCAGCAGCCCGCGGACTAGCGGGGGGACCGACCTTAAGAGAGGCAATGAGCAGTTCTTC

D gene: TRBD1
V gene: TRBV28
J gene: TRBJ2-2
clone size: few
CDR3 protein: CASSALSGGTGELFF
CDR3 DNA: TGTGCCAGCAGTGCCCTCTCAGGGGGCACCGGGGAGCTGTTTTTT

D gene: -
V gene: TRBV5-1
J gene: TRBJ2-3
clone size: few
CDR3 protein: CASSLVPPLDGDTQYF
CDR3 DNA: TGCGCCAGCAGCTTGGTACCGCCCTTGGACGGGGATACGCAGTATTTT

D gene: TRBD1
V gene: TRBV3-1
J gene: TRBJ1-2
clone size: -
CDR3 protein: CASSHPTGVRGYTF
CDR3 DNA: TGTGCCAGCAGCCACCCGACAGGGGTTCGAGGCTACACCTTC

D gene: -
V gene: TRBV5-1
J gene: TRBJ2-5
clone size: few
CDR3 protein: CASSFIAGGSLQETQYF
CDR3 DNA: TGCGCCAGCAGCTTCATTGCCGGGGGCAGCCTTCAAGAGACCCAGTACTTC

D gene: -
V gene: TRBV7-2
J gene: TRBJ2-3
clone size: few
CDR3 protein: CASSLETGDTQYF
CDR3 DNA: TGTGCCAGCAGCTTAGAAACGGGGGATACGCAGTATTTT

D gene: TRBD1
V gene: TRBV18
J gene: TRBJ2-3
clone size: -
CDR3 protein: CASSPYDRGADTQYF
CDR3 DNA: TGTGCCAGCTCACCATATGACAGGGGTGCAGATACGCAGTATTTT

D gene: -
V gene: TRBV6-1
J gene: TRBJ2-7
clone size: -
CDR3 protein: CASSENGGNYYEQYF
CDR3 DNA: TGTGCCAGCAGTGAAAACGGGGGAAACTACTACGAGCAGTACTTC

D gene: TRBD2
V gene: TRBV20-1
J gene: TRBJ2-1
clone size: few
CDR3 protein: CSARDELAGVGDEQFF
CDR3 DNA: TGCAGTGCTAGAGATGAGTTAGCGGGGGTGGGAGATGAGCAGTTCTTC

D gene: -
V gene: TRBV5-1
J gene: TRBJ1-4
clone size: -
CDR3 protein: CASSQGVPPNEKLFF
CDR3 DNA: TGCGCCAGCAGCCAAGGGGTCCCACCCAATGAAAAACTGTTTTTT

D gene: TRBD2
V gene: TRBV4-1
J gene: TRBJ2-7
clone size: -
CDR3 protein: CASSRLLAGVGCEQYF
CDR3 DNA: TGCGCCAGCAGCCGCCTGCTAGCGGGAGTAGGGTGCGAGCAGTACTTC

D gene: TRBD1
V gene: TRBV20-1
J gene: TRBJ2-7
clone size: -
CDR3 protein: CSAARQGPSSYEQYF
CDR3 DNA: TGCAGTGCTGCTCGACAGGGGCCTAGCTCCTACGAGCAGTACTTC

D gene: TRBD2
V gene: TRBV14
J gene: TRBJ2-1
clone size: -
CDR3 protein: CASSQDYPTSGSNEQFF
CDR3 DNA: TGTGCCAGCAGCCAAGATTATCCGACTAGCGGTAGCAATGAGCAGTTCTTC

D gene: -
V gene: TRBV12-5
J gene: TRBJ2-4
clone size: -
CDR3 protein: CASGLSQGLAKNIQYF
CDR3 DNA: TGTGCTAGTGGTTTGAGCCAGGGCTTAGCCAAAAACATTCAGTACTTC

D gene: -
V gene: TRBV10-3
J gene: TRBJ2-3
clone size: few
CDR3 protein: CAISREGGPDTQYF
CDR3 DNA: TGTGCCATCAGCAGGGAAGGGGGGCCAGATACGCAGTATTTT

D gene: -
V gene: TRBV12-3/TRBV12-4
J gene: TRBJ2-5
clone size: -
CDR3 protein: CASSTSLTGHGGETQYF
CDR3 DNA: TGTGCCAGCAGCACTAGCCTTACAGGGCACGGCGGGGAGACCCAGTACTTC

D gene: -
V gene: TRBV7-8
J gene: TRBJ2-1
clone size: many
CDR3 protein: CASSLGGAGNSYNEQFF
CDR3 DNA: TGTGCCAGCAGCTTAGGGGGGGCAGGCAATTCCTACAATGAGCAGTTCTTC

D gene: -
V gene: TRBV28
J gene: TRBJ1-5
clone size: few
CDR3 protein: CASSFNSFSNQPQHF
CDR3 DNA: TGTGCCAGCAGTTTTAACAGCTTTAGCAATCAGCCCCAGCATTTT

D gene: -
V gene: TRBV3-1
J gene: TRBJ2-7
clone size: few
CDR3 protein: CASSQDPLREQYF
CDR3 DNA: TGTGCCAGCAGCCAAGATCCACTCCGCGAGCAGTACTTC

D gene: TRBD2
V gene: TRBV11-2
J gene: TRBJ2-1
clone size: -
CDR3 protein: CASSLERSGKLYNEQFF
CDR3 DNA: TGTGCCAGCAGCTTAGAAAGGAGCGGGAAACTCTACAATGAGCAGTTCTTC

D gene: -
V gene: TRBV6-5
J gene: TRBJ2-7
clone size: -
CDR3 protein: CASSYSAGAGLTYEQYF
CDR3 DNA: TGTGCCAGCAGTTACTCAGCAGGGGCAGGGTTGACCTACGAGCAGTACTTC